This T cell receptor beta chain was documented in a study of blood T cell repertoires in COVID-19. Study at large: Sources were T cells, B-cell-depleted T cells, or PBMCs; the material itself was cDNA or gDNA.

The germline CDR1 and CDR2 sequences are SGHTS and YDEGEE. V shed 3 bases and J shed 0 bases, with 15 bases lying between them. The CDR3 runs 16 residues. Profiled with immunoSEQ multiplex PCR; TCRdb holds only in-frame clones, not every one. The repertoire has about 150,000 clones, about 73% of them found once; the top ten carry under 2%. The source of this sequence is a man at least 80 years old with acute or convalescent COVID-19. Material for sequencing was peripheral blood. This rearrangement joins TRBV5-8 to TRBJ1-1; D perhaps matches TRBD1 (6 bases). CDR3 in amino acids: CASSSQGLSMNTEAFF. DNA of the CDR3: TGTGCCAGCAGCTCGCAGGGGCTGTCGATGAACACTGAAGCTTTCTTT.